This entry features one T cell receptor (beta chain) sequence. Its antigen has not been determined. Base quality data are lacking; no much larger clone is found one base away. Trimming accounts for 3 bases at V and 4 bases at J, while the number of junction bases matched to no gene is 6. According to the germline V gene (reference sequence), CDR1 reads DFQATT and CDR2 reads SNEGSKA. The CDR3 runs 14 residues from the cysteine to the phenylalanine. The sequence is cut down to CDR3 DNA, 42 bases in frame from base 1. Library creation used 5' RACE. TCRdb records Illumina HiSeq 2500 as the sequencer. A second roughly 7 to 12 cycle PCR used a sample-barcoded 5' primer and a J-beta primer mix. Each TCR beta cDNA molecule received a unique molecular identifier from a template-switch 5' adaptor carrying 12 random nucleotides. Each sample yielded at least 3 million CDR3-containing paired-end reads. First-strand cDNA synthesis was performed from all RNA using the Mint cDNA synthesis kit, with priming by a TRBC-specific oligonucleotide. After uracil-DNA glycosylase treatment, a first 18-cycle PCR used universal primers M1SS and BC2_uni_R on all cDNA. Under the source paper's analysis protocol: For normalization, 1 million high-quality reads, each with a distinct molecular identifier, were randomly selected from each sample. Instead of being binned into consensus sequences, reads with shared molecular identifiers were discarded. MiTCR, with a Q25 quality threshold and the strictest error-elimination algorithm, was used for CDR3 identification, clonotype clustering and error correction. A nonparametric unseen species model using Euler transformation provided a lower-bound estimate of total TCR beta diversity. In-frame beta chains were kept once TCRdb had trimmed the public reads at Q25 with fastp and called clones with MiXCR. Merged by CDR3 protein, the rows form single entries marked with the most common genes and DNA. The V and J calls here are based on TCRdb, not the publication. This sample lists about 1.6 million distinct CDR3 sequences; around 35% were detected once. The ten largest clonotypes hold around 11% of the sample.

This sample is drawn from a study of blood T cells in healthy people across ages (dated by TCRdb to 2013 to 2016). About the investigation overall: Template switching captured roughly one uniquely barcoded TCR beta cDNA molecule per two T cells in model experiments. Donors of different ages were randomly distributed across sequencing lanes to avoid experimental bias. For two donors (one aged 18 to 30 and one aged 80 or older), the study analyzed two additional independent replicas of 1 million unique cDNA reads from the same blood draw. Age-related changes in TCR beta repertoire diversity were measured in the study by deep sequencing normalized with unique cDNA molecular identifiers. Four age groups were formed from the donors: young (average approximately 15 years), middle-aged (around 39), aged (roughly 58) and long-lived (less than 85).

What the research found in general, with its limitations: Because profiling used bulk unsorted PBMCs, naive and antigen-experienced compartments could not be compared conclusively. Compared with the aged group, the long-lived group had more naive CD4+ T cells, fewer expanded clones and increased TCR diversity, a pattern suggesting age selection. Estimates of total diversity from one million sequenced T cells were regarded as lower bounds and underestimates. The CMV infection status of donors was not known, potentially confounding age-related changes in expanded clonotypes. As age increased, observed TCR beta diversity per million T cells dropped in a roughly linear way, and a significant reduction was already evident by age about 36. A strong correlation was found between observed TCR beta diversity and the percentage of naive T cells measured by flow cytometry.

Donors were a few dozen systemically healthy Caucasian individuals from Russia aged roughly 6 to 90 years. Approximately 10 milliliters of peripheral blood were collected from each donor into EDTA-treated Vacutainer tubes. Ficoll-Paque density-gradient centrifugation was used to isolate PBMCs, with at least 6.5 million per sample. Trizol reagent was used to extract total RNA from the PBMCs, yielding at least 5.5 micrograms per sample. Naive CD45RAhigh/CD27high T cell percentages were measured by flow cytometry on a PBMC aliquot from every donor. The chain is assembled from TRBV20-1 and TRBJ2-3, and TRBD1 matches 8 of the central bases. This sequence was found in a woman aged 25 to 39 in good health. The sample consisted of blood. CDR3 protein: CSASRTGKADTQYF. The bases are TGCAGTGCTAGTAGGACAGGGAAGGCAGATACGCAGTATTTT.